The 20 T cell receptor beta chains given below trace back to one sample, sequenced in a study of OX40 agonist ivuxolimab in advanced cancers. The library was generated by the immunoSEQ multiplex PCR assay. TCRdb took over this immuneACCESS table, retaining in-frame rearrangements with V and J assigned. Such tables are incomplete; in checked studies, under half of the missing clones stem from an unresolved V gene, and the remainder is unexplained. In all, the sample holds approximately 58,000 clones, and about 83% of those were seen once. The ten top clones hold approximately 2.6% of the sample. The sequences come from CD4+ or CD8+ T cells sorted from blood, collected in a trial of the OX40 agonist ivuxolimab. The receptors originated from an adult with an advanced solid tumor such as melanoma, head and neck, liver or kidney cancer.

Concerning this clone: The junction differs from germline at one of its ends, possibly a read error. The chain uses TRBV7-9 and TRBJ2-7; D not certain. Germline CDR1 is SEHNR and CDR2 is FQNEAQ (reference sequence). CDR3 length equals 11 residues. The CDR3 region has the DNA TGTGCCAGCAGCGGGGTTACGGACGCTTTCTTC. Amino acid sequence: CASSGVTDAFF.

In this sample, this clone turned up a few times. This chain joins TRBV7-2 and TRBJ1-1, with unresolved D. The CDR3 length is 14 residues. V shed 2 bases and J shed 1 base, with 8 bases lying between them. Germline values: CDR1 SGHTA, CDR2 FQGNSA. This chain's CDR3 is CASSLLTANTEAFF. CDR3 DNA sequence: TGTGCCAGCAGCTTACTGACGGCGAACACTGAAGCTTTCTTT.

V usage is TRBV18 and J usage is TRBJ1-2, with 7 bases lining up with TRBD1. The CDR3 extends over 13 amino acids. Trimming cost V 6 bases and J 2 bases; bases outside gene matches: 3. The germline gives CDR1 KGHSH, CDR2 LQKENI. CDR3 in DNA: TGTGCCAGCTCCCAGGACAGGAACTATGGCTACACCTTC. It codes for CASSQDRNYGYTF. The full variable domain, in which reference TRBV18 and TRBJ1-2 provide the parts outside the CDR3, is NAGVMQNPRHLVRRRGQEARLRCSPMKGHSHVYWYRQLPEEGLKFMVYLQKENIIDESGMPKERFSAEFPKEGPSILRIQQVVRGDSAAYFCASSQDRNYGYTFGSGTRLTVV.

This chain uses TRBV4-2 with TRBJ2-5; D might be TRBD2 (6 bases). The CDR3 runs to 14 residues. V was cut by 4 bases and J by 5 bases, with 14 bases left in between. The germline gives CDR1 LGHNA, CDR2 YNFKEQ. The CDR3 reads CASSPGGAEETQYF. The CDR3 bases are TGTGCCAGCAGCCCCGGAGGGGCTGAGGAGACCCAGTACTTC.

The chain joins TRBV7-2 to TRBJ1-2; D not certain. V dropped 5 bases and J dropped 13 bases, with 17 bases sitting between them. This CDR3 comprises 12 residues. The germline V gene has CDR1 SGHTA and CDR2 FQGNSA. CDR3 in DNA: TGTGCCAGCAGCAAGGTCGGCGACGTCTGCACCTTC. Encoded protein: CASSKVGDVCTF.

This chain links TRBV12-5 with TRBJ2-6; 9 bases map to TRBD1. In germline, CDR1 is LGHNT, CDR2 FRNRAP. CDR3 length: 19 amino acids. V gave up 0 bases and J gave up 0 bases; unmatched junction bases: 6. The CDR3 sequence: CASGLVLGDRASGANVLTF. CDR3 coding DNA: TGTGCTAGTGGTTTGGTACTGGGGGACAGGGCCTCTGGGGCCAACGTCCTGACTTTC.

This CDR3 is CASSARTGTNYGYTF. CDR3 coding DNA: TGTGCCAGTAGTGCCCGGACAGGTACTAACTATGGCTACACCTTC. V is TRBV19 and J is TRBJ1-2; 7 bases are shared with TRBD1. Germline V CDR1 and CDR2: LNHDA, SQIVND (reference sequence). With 5 bases clipped from V and 0 bases from J, the junction kept 6 bases outside the gene matches. The CDR3 is 15 amino acids.

This rearrangement joins TRBV28 to TRBJ2-7, with 8 bases lining up with TRBD1. V was pared by 4 bases and J by 1 base, with 12 bases of the junction left unmatched. CDR1 is MDHEN and CDR2 is SYDVKM in the germline V gene. The CDR3 length is 17 residues. The DNA of the CDR3 is TGTGCCAGCAGTTATCACCTCCTCAGGGGGCAGTCCTACGAGCAGTACTTC. This codes for CASSYHLLRGQSYEQYF. Filled out from reference TRBV28 and TRBJ2-7, the complete variable domain reads DVKVTQSSRYLVKRTGEKVFLECVQDMDHENMFWYRQDPGLGLRLIYFSYDVKMKEKGDIPEGYSVSREKKERFSLILESASTNQTSMYLCASSYHLLRGQSYEQYFGPGTRLTVT.

The rearrangement links TRBV27 to TRBJ2-5, with no clear D. V was cut by 5 bases and J by 5 bases, with 15 bases left in between. The CDR3 length is 14 residues. Per germline, CDR1 MNHEY and CDR2 SMNVEV (reference sequence). The CDR3 nucleotides are TGTGCCAGCAGTCCTCCCCCTGGTGGGGAGACCCAGTACTTC. Its translation is CASSPPPGGETQYF.

The J gene is TRBJ2-5, the V gene TRBV4-1; D ambiguous. In germline, CDR1 is MGHRA, CDR2 YSYEKL. The CDR3 covers 15 residues. V lost 4 bases and J lost 0, with 12 bases in between. The CDR3 nucleotides read TGCGCCAGCAGCCTACGCGGCACTTACCAAGAGACCCAGTACTTC. This translates into CASSLRGTYQETQYF.

V gene TRBV19 combines with J gene TRBJ1-6; TRBD1 aligns across 7 bases. Germline V gene sequence: CDR1 LNHDA, CDR2 SQIVND (reference sequence). The CDR3 is made up of 16 amino acids. With 5 bases clipped from V and 3 bases from J, the junction kept 7 bases outside the gene matches. The CDR3 DNA sequence: TGTGCCAGTAGTCCGCGACAGGGCTTCTATAATTCACCCCTCCACTTT. It yields the protein CASSPRQGFYNSPLHF.

The CDR3 is CASSPLTTSGNTIYF. CDR3 sequence (DNA): TGTGCCAGCAGTCCCCTGACCACCTCTGGAAACACCATATATTTT. This chain connects TRBV6-5 to TRBJ1-3; unclear D gene. With 5 bases removed from V and 0 bases from J, the gap between germline ends came to 11 bases. This CDR3 has 15 residues. Germline CDR1 and CDR2: MNHEY and SVGAGI.

The J gene is TRBJ2-7, the V gene TRBV19, with 7 bases lining up with TRBD2. The V gene's germline CDR1 is LNHDA and CDR2 SQIVND (reference sequence). The trim removed 2 bases at V and 0 bases at J, leaving 7 bases unmatched. The CDR3 is 16 residues long. The CDR3 spells CASSIRPAGRSYEQYF. In DNA, the CDR3 is TGTGCCAGTAGTATACGCCCAGCGGGGCGCTCCTACGAGCAGTACTTC.

The chain recombines TRBV12-5 with TRBJ2-1; D possibly corresponds to TRBD2 (7 bases). Deletions cut 1 base from V and 8 bases from J, with 12 bases between. The CDR3 covers 14 residues. Looked up from germline, CDR1 is LGHNT and CDR2 is FRNRAP. The CDR3, as DNA: TGTGCTAGTGGTTTGGAGGGGGGGCCCTATGAGCAGTTCTTC. The encoded protein is CASGLEGGPYEQFF.

The chain carries TRBV6-5 and TRBJ2-7; 8 positions agree with TRBD1. The CDR3 loop spans 14 amino acids. CDR1 and CDR2 from the germline V gene are MNHEY and SVGAGI. V dropped 1 base and J dropped 7; count of bases not matched to a gene: 6. The CDR3 DNA sequence: TGTGCCAGCAGTTACTTGGCAGGGGGCTGGGAGCAGTACTTC. Protein product: CASSYLAGGWEQYF.

V gene TRBV9 combines with J gene TRBJ2-7; maybe TRBD2 (5 bases). This CDR3 has 15 amino acids. The germline gives CDR1 SGDLS, CDR2 YYNGEE. V lost 0 bases and J lost 1, with 11 bases in between. The CDR3: CASSVDEGRSYEQYF. The CDR3 DNA reads TGTGCCAGCAGCGTAGATGAGGGCCGTTCCTACGAGCAGTACTTC.

The chain joins TRBV28 to TRBJ1-4; D might be TRBD1 (6 bases). V lost 10 bases and J lost 4, with 13 bases in between. There are 13 residues in the CDR3. Germline CDR1 reads MDHEN; CDR2 reads SYDVKM. CDR3 coding DNA: TGTGCCACCCGGGGGGGCTATAATGAAAAACTGTTTTTT. This encodes CATRGGYNEKLFF.

The count of this clone is one. This rearrangement joins TRBV21-1 to TRBJ1-1. TRBV21-1 is described as a pseudogene. The CDR3 runs 15 residues. The CDR3, as DNA: TGTGCCAGCGCCCCACCTCAAGTCCTAGGGCCTGAAGCTTTCTTT. Residues: CASAPPQVLGPEAFF.

The V and J genes are TRBV6-5 and TRBJ1-6, with unresolved D. V lost 5 bases and J 10 bases, leaving 9 bases between the germline ends. From germline, CDR1 is MNHEY and CDR2 SVGAGI. The CDR3 loop spans 12 amino acids. CDR3 amino acids: CASSTQRSPLHF. In nucleotides, the CDR3 is TGTGCCAGCAGTACACAGAGGTCACCCCTCCACTTT.

J is TRBJ2-2 and V is TRBV11-3, with D possibly being TRBD2 (5 bases). Germline V gives CDR1 SGHNT, CDR2 YENEEA. This CDR3 has 13 amino acids. With 5 bases removed from V and 7 bases from J, the gap between germline ends came to 11 bases. The CDR3 region has the DNA TGTGCCAGCAGCGGCGGGCCCATCGGGGAGCTGTTTTTT. Residues: CASSGGPIGELFF.